Listed here are 2 T cell receptor beta chains from one sample, sequenced in a study of cytomegalovirus exposure and HLA in healthy donors. This PCR relied on a set of 60 Vbeta primers and 13 Jbeta primers. Assay used: immunoSEQ multiplex PCR; TCRdb lists only in-frame clones, some missing. The sample records fewer than 200,000 clones, 68% being singletons. The sample taken for sequencing was PBMCs. The receptors here all came from a woman aged 40 to 49 in good health and CMV-seropositive.

The chain joins TRBV7-3 to TRBJ2-2; 11 bases line up with TRBD2. The CDR3 spans 15 residues. The trim removed 4 bases at V and 6 bases at J, leaving 4 bases unmatched. CDR1 SGHTA and CDR2 FQGTGA come from the germline V gene. The chain's CDR3 is CASSSIAGGSGELFF. In nucleotides, the CDR3 is TGTGCCAGCAGCTCTATAGCGGGGGGGTCCGGGGAGCTGTTTTTT.

J is TRBJ2-1 and V is TRBV18; 9 positions agree with TRBD1. CDR3 length: 16 residues. The germline V gene encodes CDR1 KGHSH and CDR2 LQKENI. The V and J ends lost 2 bases and 6 bases, in that order; junction bases with no gene match: 8. As DNA, the CDR3 is TGTGCCAGCTCACCAACTCGGACAGGGGTTGGCAATGAGCAGTTCTTC. Amino acid sequence: CASSPTRTGVGNEQFF.